Below, one T cell receptor (beta chain) is given with its context. This sample was taken from a study of blood T cell repertoires in COVID-19. Overall study: The United States, Italy and Spain supplied acute and convalescent COVID-19 samples. PBMCs, B-cell-depleted T cells, or T cells were the source of the cDNA or gDNA that made up the material.

In the authors' workflow: The assay estimated nucleated cells by amplifying reference gene primers. The protocol was immunoSEQ multiplex PCR, while the TCRdb copy is restricted to in-frame clones and leaves out a portion. That table furnishes V, J and clone size, whereas the DNA furnished D and trimming. The table has 120,000 to 150,000 clones, approximately 85% seen once; the top ten hold about 4.2%. Material: peripheral blood. This receptor was taken from an elderly woman with acute or convalescent COVID-19.

CDR3 in DNA: TGCGCCAGCAGTCTCCCCGAAGTCCCGGGACAGATATCCTACGAGCAGTACTTC. Its protein is CASSLPEVPGQISYEQYF. The genes are TRBV23-1 and TRBJ2-7, with 7 bases identical to TRBD1. TRBV23-1 is known as an ORF, though its function is uncertain. CDR3 length: 18 amino acids. The ends lost 4 bases at V and 1 base at J; junction bases unmatched: 16.